Listed below are T cell receptor beta chains from one sample, sequenced in a study of blood T cells in healthy people across ages. Each CDR3 protein is one row after TCRdb ran MiXCR on the 5' RACE reads. The repertoire has roughly 680,000 distinct CDR3 sequences, about 52% of them found once; the top ten carry around 32%. The specimen was blood. The receptors shown here come from a woman aged 55-69 years in good health. CDR3s include the opening cysteine and the closing phenylalanine or tryptophan.

TRBV20-1,CSAPGEGGETQYF
TRBV7-2,CASSFWTSGGYNEQFF
TRBV15,CATAPRFQETQYF
TRBV20-1,CSARLGNTEAFF
TRBV5-8,CASSLGAQGALGGYTF
TRBV6-6,CASSWGGGTEAFF
TRBV20-1,CSAEVGYGTARGELFF
TRBV5-4,CASSLDVGPNEQFF
TRBV7-9,CANSLFGSSNEQYF
TRBV2,CASSTGTFSSEQYF
TRBV20-1,CSAPNRGTPPNEQFF
TRBV28,CASWTSGRGNYNEQFF
TRBV28,CASSLKGALHF